Listed here are 28 T cell receptor beta chains from one sample, sequenced in a study of patients and donors after allogeneic stem cell transplantation. Each CDR3 protein gets one entry after TCRdb re-called the RT-PCR reads with MiXCR. In the table there are approximately 410,000 distinct CDR3 sequences, 15% to 20% of which are singletons. Sequencing was carried out using blood, either unsorted or a sorted T cell fraction (not recorded which). The receptors stem from a human donor who was either an allogeneic HSCT recipient or a stem cell or donor lymphocyte infusion donor (not recorded which). It is not recorded whose cells these are; they may come from a transplant donor.

The chain joins TRBV20-1 to TRBJ1-2; D unclear. The CDR3 has 15 residues. Germline loops: CDR1 DFQATT, CDR2 SNEGSKA (reference sequence). V was cut by 1 base and J by 5 bases, with 17 bases left in between. CDR3 DNA: TGCAGTGCTAGAGTCTCAAATGGCGGTTTTTATGGCTACACCTTC. Translation: CSARVSNGGFYGYTF.

This clonotype has more than one count but fewer than ten. At one boundary the junction diverges from the germline segment, which might be a read error. The V call is TRBV4-2, the J call TRBJ1-1, with 8 positions matching TRBD1. The CDR3 sequence is 16 residues long. Germline V gene lookup returns CDR1 LGHNA and CDR2 YNFKEQ. The CDR3 DNA is TGTGCCAGCAGCCAAGATTTGTCGGACAGGGCCCCGCGGAAGGTCTTT. Protein sequence: CASSQDLSDRAPRKVF.

This clonotype was observed a few times. The V and J genes are TRBV2 and TRBJ2-4; 10 bases fit TRBD2. The CDR3 contains 13 residues. From germline, CDR1 is SNHLY and CDR2 FYNNEI. CDR3 sequence reads: CAAGGPSKNIQYF. For the CDR3, the DNA is TGTGCAGCGGGGGGGCCCTCCAAAAACATTCAGTACTTC.

This chain joins TRBV4-2 and TRBJ1-6, with D possibly being TRBD1 (5 bases). The CDR3 sequence is 18 residues long. Trimming left V 1 base short and J 9 bases short, with 22 bases between. The germline gives CDR1 LGHNA, CDR2 YNFKEQ. The chain's CDR3 is CASSQVTTWGGLGSPLHF. The CDR3 coding sequence is TGTGCCAGCAGCCAAGTGACCACCTGGGGGGGACTAGGTTCACCCCTCCACTTT.

V usage is TRBV5-1 and J usage is TRBJ2-5, with 10 positions matching TRBD1. The CDR3 contains 16 residues. J lost 3 bases, V lost 4 bases, and 9 bases had no gene match. Germline lookup yields CDR1 SGHRS and CDR2 YFSETQ. CDR3 loop: CASSAPGQGTEETQYF. Written as DNA, the CDR3 is TGCGCCAGCAGCGCCCCGGGACAGGGGACGGAAGAGACCCAGTACTTC.

The gene calls are TRBV20-1 and TRBJ1-5; TRBD1 aligns across 7 bases. J was trimmed by 6 bases and V by 6 bases; bases with no gene match: 8. The CDR3 totals 13 residues. Looked up from germline, CDR1 is DFQATT and CDR2 is SNEGSKA (reference sequence). The CDR3, as DNA: TGCAGTGCAGTTAGAGACAGGGCTCAGCCCCAGCATTTT. It is translated as CSAVRDRAQPQHF.

The chain's CDR3 is CASSREGVSAKNIQYF. The CDR3 region has the DNA TGTGCCAGCAGCAGAGAAGGGGTGTCGGCCAAAAACATTCAGTACTTC. V gene TRBV6-1 combines with J gene TRBJ2-4; maybe TRBD1 (5 bases). Germline V CDR1 and CDR2: MNHNS, SASEGT. This CDR3 spans 16 amino acids. The V gene lost 6 bases and the J gene lost 1 base, with 16 bases spanning the gap.

This clonotype was picked up a small number of times. The J gene is TRBJ2-1, the V gene TRBV12-3 or TRBV12-4, with 8 bases lining up with TRBD2. There are 14 residues in the CDR3. Unmatched junction bases numbered 2, after V lost 1 base and J lost 6 bases. CDR3 loop: CASSLGGRSNEQFF. The DNA of the CDR3 is TGTGCCAGCAGTTTAGGCGGGAGGAGCAATGAGCAGTTCTTC.

This rearrangement joins TRBV20-1 to TRBJ2-5; D remains unclear. Per the germline V gene, CDR1 is DFQATT and CDR2 is SNEGSKA (reference sequence). This CDR3 is built from 10 residues. Trimming left V 2 bases short and J 5 bases short, with 3 bases between. The CDR3 loop reads CSARWETQYF. The CDR3 DNA sequence: TGCAGTGCTAGATGGGAGACCCAGTACTTC.

V is TRBV5-5 and J is TRBJ1-4; D gene ambiguous. This CDR3 is 15 amino acids long. CDR1 SGHKS and CDR2 YYEKEE come from the germline V gene (reference sequence). Trimming shortened V by 0 bases and J by 7 bases, and 13 bases separated the two germline ends. In DNA form, the CDR3 reads TGTGCCAGCAGCTTGGATGTGGGGTTTCGTGAAAAACTGTTTTTT. Amino acid sequence: CASSLDVGFREKLFF.

The V gene is TRBV12-3 or TRBV12-4, the J gene TRBJ2-5; 12 nucleotides align to TRBD2. The CDR3 is made up of 15 amino acids. The V gene end was trimmed by 7 bases and the J gene end by 5 bases; junction bases not matched to a gene: 8. CDR3 in amino acids: CASIPGLAGRETQYF. CDR3 nucleotides: TGTGCCAGCATCCCTGGACTAGCGGGGCGCGAGACCCAGTACTTC.

The table lists this clonotype with many counts. This sequence joins TRBV7-9 and TRBJ2-5; 10 bases are shared with TRBD2. The CDR3 has 16 amino acids. The germline V gene encodes CDR1 SEHNR and CDR2 FQNEAQ (reference sequence). V was pared by 3 bases and J by 2 bases, with 6 bases of the junction left unmatched. CDR3 amino acids: CASSFSSGSWQETQYF. CDR3 bases: TGTGCCAGCAGCTTCTCTAGCGGGAGTTGGCAAGAGACCCAGTACTTC.

The genes are TRBV5-1 and TRBJ2-2, with unresolved D. The V end was cut by 2 bases, the J end by 4 bases, with 9 bases between. This CDR3 has 14 amino acids. From germline, CDR1 is SGHRS and CDR2 YFSETQ. Here the CDR3 reads CASSLGPATGELFF. CDR3 in DNA: TGCGCCAGCAGCTTAGGGCCAGCCACCGGGGAGCTGTTTTTT.

This clonotype was detected only a few times. The V gene is TRBV24-1, the J gene TRBJ1-2; TRBD1 is a possible D gene (5 bases). Between the trimmed V and J ends, which lost 5 bases and 6 bases, there was a span of 18 bases. The CDR3 spans 15 residues. Germline CDR1 reads KGHDR; CDR2 reads SFDVKD. CDR3 region: CATSAGTGLRDGYTF. DNA of the CDR3: TGTGCCACCAGTGCCGGGACGGGCCTACGGGATGGCTACACCTTC.

This clonotype was counted only a few times. V and J are TRBV27 and TRBJ2-7, with 10 bases lining up with TRBD2. V was clipped by 3 bases and J by 2 bases; unmatched bases: 4. This CDR3 has 15 amino acids. Germline-derived CDR1 and CDR2 are MNHEY and SMNVEV (reference sequence). The DNA for the CDR3 is TGTGCCAGCAGTTTGACTAGCGGGTCCACCTACGAGCAGTACTTC. Protein sequence: CASSLTSGSTYEQYF.

The V call is TRBV15, the J call TRBJ1-4; D not certain. The CDR3 length is 12 residues. V lost 0 bases and J lost 8, with 4 bases in between. Germline CDR1 reads LNHNV; CDR2 reads YYDKDF (reference sequence). Here the CDR3 DNA reads TGTGCCACCAGCAGAGAACTCGAAAAACTGTTTTTT. Amino acids: CATSRELEKLFF.

This clonotype has a count of ten or more. This chain uses TRBV10-3 with TRBJ2-1, with 10 nucleotides matching TRBD1. Trimming took 6 bases from V and 9 from J; bases not matched to a gene: 11. The CDR3 has 15 amino acids. Germline V CDR1 and CDR2: ENHRY, SYGVKD. DNA of the CDR3: TGTGCCATCAGGGACCGGGGACAGGGGCGAATTGAGCAGTTCTTC. As protein: CAIRDRGQGRIEQFF.

The V and J genes are TRBV7-6 and TRBJ1-5; no reliable D call. V was trimmed by 7 bases and J by 7 bases, leaving 11 bases between them. CDR1 is SGHVS and CDR2 is FNYEAQ in the germline V gene. The CDR3 length is 12 residues. This chain's CDR3 is CASTPRGQPQHF. As DNA, the CDR3 is TGTGCCAGCACCCCGCGAGGGCAGCCCCAGCATTTT.

A few counts support this clonotype. This sequence joins TRBV9 and TRBJ2-3; 10 bases are a match to TRBD2. Germline loops: CDR1 SGDLS, CDR2 YYNGEE. J was trimmed by 0 bases and V by 0 bases; bases with no gene match: 10. The CDR3 spans 19 residues. DNA of the CDR3: TGTGCCAGCAGCGTAGAATCTAGCGGGAGCCGTGCTAGCACAGATACGCAGTATTTT. This sequence encodes CASSVESSGSRASTDTQYF.

The chain employs TRBV7-9 and TRBJ1-1; 9 bases align to TRBD1. The V segment lost 0 bases and the J segment 0 bases; nucleotides outside the gene matches: 5. The CDR3 extends over 17 amino acids. Per germline, CDR1 SEHNR and CDR2 FQNEAQ (reference sequence). Here the CDR3 DNA reads TGTGCCAGCAGCTTAGCCGGGACAGGGTGGGTGAACACTGAAGCTTTCTTT. Translated: CASSLAGTGWVNTEAFF.

This clonotype was counted at least ten times. The chain has TRBV29-1 and TRBJ1-1; D unclear. Between the trimmed V and J ends, which lost 4 bases and 3 bases, there was a span of 18 bases. Germline V gives CDR1 SQVTM, CDR2 ANQGSEA. The CDR3 loop spans 15 amino acids. Written as DNA, the CDR3 is TGCAGCGTTGTGCAGGAGCAGCATCGGGACACTGAAGCTTTCTTT. Translating gives CSVVQEQHRDTEAFF.

The rearrangement links TRBV12-3 or TRBV12-4 to TRBJ1-3, with 8 bases fitting TRBD1. This CDR3 spans 16 amino acids. V shed 0 bases and J 2 bases; nucleotides not matched to a gene: 3. CDR3 sequence reads: CASSLAWTGPGNTIYF. CDR3 DNA: TGTGCCAGCAGTTTAGCTTGGACAGGGCCTGGAAACACCATATATTTT.

The chain links TRBV20-1 to TRBJ2-3, with TRBD2 identical over 10 bases. V shed 6 bases and J 3 bases; nucleotides not matched to a gene: 3. The CDR3 contains 13 residues. Germline CDR1 DFQATT, CDR2 SNEGSKA (reference sequence). The CDR3: CSAGLAETDTQYF. Here the CDR3 DNA reads TGCAGTGCCGGACTAGCGGAGACAGATACGCAGTATTTT.

This clonotype was seen at least ten times. V gene TRBV15 combines with J gene TRBJ2-1; TRBD1 matches at 7 bases. Germline V lookup: CDR1 LNHNV, CDR2 YYDKDF (reference sequence). The ends lost 6 bases at V and 7 bases at J; junction bases unmatched: 18. The CDR3 length is 17 residues. The CDR3 DNA sequence: TGTGCCACCAGTTTTCGTAGGGGGCGCAGACCATCGAATGAGCAGTTCTTC. As protein: CATSFRRGRRPSNEQFF.

The chain links TRBV14 to TRBJ2-1, with D perhaps matching TRBD2 (6 bases). Germline loops: CDR1 SGHDN, CDR2 FVKESK. The CDR3 is made up of 14 amino acids. V lost 0 bases, J lost 15 bases, and 18 bases lay in between. The CDR3 loop reads CASSQDRLGLAPFF. The CDR3 coding sequence is TGTGCCAGCAGCCAAGATCGGCTGGGGCTAGCGCCGTTCTTC.

This clonotype was detected only a few times. The J gene is TRBJ2-7, the V gene TRBV11-3, with 9 bases that match TRBD2. The CDR3 is made up of 14 amino acids. Germline CDR1 reads SGHNT; CDR2 reads YENEEA. The V and J ends lost 5 bases and 5 bases, in that order; junction bases with no gene match: 7. The CDR3 DNA reads TGTGCCAGCAGCCCTAGCGGGACAACTAACGAGCAGTACTTC. This encodes CASSPSGTTNEQYF. Drawing the rest from reference TRBV11-3 and TRBJ2-7, the complete variable domain is EAGVVQSPRYKIIEKKQPVAFWCNPISGHNTLYWYLQNLGQGPELLIRYENEEAVDDSQLPKDRFSAERLKGVDSTLKIQPAELGDSAVYLCASSPSGTTNEQYFGPGTRLTVT.

The V gene is TRBV7-9, the J gene TRBJ1-5; tentative D call: TRBD1 (5 bases). V was cut by 1 base and J by 0 bases, with 7 bases left in between. CDR1 is SEHNR and CDR2 is FQNEAQ in the germline V gene (reference sequence). The CDR3 totals 15 residues. CDR3: CASSLGDHSNQPQHF. DNA for the CDR3: TGTGCCAGCAGCTTAGGGGACCATAGCAATCAGCCCCAGCATTTT.

The chain employs TRBV4-1 and TRBJ2-5, with D unclear. Germline V gene sequence: CDR1 MGHRA, CDR2 YSYEKL. Trimming took off 1 base at V and 7 bases at J, with 16 bases between the two ends. The CDR3 has 15 residues. The CDR3 loop is CASSQVKTLPGTQYF. CDR3 DNA sequence: TGCGCCAGCAGCCAAGTCAAAACCTTGCCAGGGACCCAGTACTTC.